A selection of T cell receptor beta chains follows, all from one sample in a study of shared clonotypes between healthy human individuals. This table comes from immunoSEQ multiplex PCR, and its TCRdb copy is limited to in-frame clones, with some not included. The repertoire holds hundreds of thousands of clones, approximately 95% seen once, with over 0.095% in the top ten. Sequencing was carried out using naive CD8+ T cells sorted from blood. The source is a woman in her 30s in good health. The CDR3 runs from the conserved cysteine through the conserved F or W. D genes are given only for firm matches. Not all rows give a size; the values are once, few, many and, for expanded clones, a class.

V: TRBV7-8
D: .
size: .
J: TRBJ2-2
DNA: TGTGCCAGCAGCTCCCCGGCGGACACCGGGGAGCTGTTTTTT
CDR3: CASSSPADTGELFF

V: TRBV27
D: TRBD1
size: .
J: TRBJ1-1
DNA: TGTGCCAGCAGCCCCCTGACAGGGCTGAACACTGAAGCTTTCTTT
CDR3: CASSPLTGLNTEAFF

V: TRBV28
D: .
size: .
J: TRBJ2-3
DNA: TGTGCCAGCAGTTTCGGTCTTAGCCGCACAGATACGCAGTATTTT
CDR3: CASSFGLSRTDTQYF

V: TRBV5-1
D: TRBD2
size: .
J: TRBJ2-2
DNA: TGCGCCAGCAGCTTGGAAGTACTAGCGGCGAACACCGGGGAGCTGTTTTTT
CDR3: CASSLEVLAANTGELFF

V: TRBV9
D: .
size: .
J: TRBJ1-1
DNA: TGTGCCAGCAGCGTATTAGGGGCCACGATGAACACTGAAGCTTTCTTT
CDR3: CASSVLGATMNTEAFF

V: TRBV28
D: .
size: once
J: TRBJ1-5
DNA: TGTGCCAGCAGTTATCCCATAGGTGAGGCTAGCAATCAGCCCCAGCATTTT
CDR3: CASSYPIGEASNQPQHF

V: TRBV28
D: .
size: .
J: TRBJ2-3
DNA: TGTGCCAGCAGTGGAGGGAGAGGAGATACGCAGTATTTT
CDR3: CASSGGRGDTQYF

V: TRBV15
D: .
size: .
J: TRBJ2-5
DNA: TGTGCCACCAGCAGAGAGAGGGCTAGCGTAGAGACCCAGTACTTC
CDR3: CATSRERASVETQYF

V: TRBV19
D: .
size: .
J: TRBJ1-2
DNA: TGTGCCAGTAGTATCCTTGACAGTGTATTTGATGGCTACACCTTC
CDR3: CASSILDSVFDGYTF

V: TRBV28
D: .
size: .
J: TRBJ2-1
DNA: TGTGCCAGCAGTTTAGAGGACCCGGGTCTGGATGAGCAGTTCTTC
CDR3: CASSLEDPGLDEQFF

V: TRBV29-1
D: .
size: once
J: TRBJ2-7
DNA: TGCAGCGTGCTCCGGGACAAGAGCTCCTACGAGCAGTACTTC
CDR3: CSVLRDKSSYEQYF

V: TRBV19
D: .
size: .
J: TRBJ2-7
DNA: TGTGCCAGTAGTTGGACTACCGCCTACGAGCAGTACTTC
CDR3: CASSWTTAYEQYF

V: TRBV2
D: .
size: .
J: TRBJ1-3
DNA: TGTGCCAGCAGACCAAAGGGACGCACTTTGGACAGAGGAAACACCATATATTTT
CDR3: CASRPKGRTLDRGNTIYF

V: TRBV19
D: .
size: .
J: TRBJ1-5
DNA: TGTGCCAGTAGTAGGCTGGGGTTGGGCAATCAGCCCCAGCATTTT
CDR3: CASSRLGLGNQPQHF